The clone carrying this T cell receptor (beta chain) showed up just once. As yet, its antigen is unknown. Other DNA sequences in the sample encode the same CDR3. The entry originates in a study of T cell responses to AZD1222 COVID-19 vaccine. Study observations and caveats: Repertoire collection took place solely once the T cell response had peaked. Mostly white British, mostly female donors; authors suggested clonal diversity may be underestimated. Among those given AZD1222, only five or six were seropositive at baseline.

Deletions cut 3 bases from V and 0 bases from J, with 7 bases between. From germline, CDR1 is MGHRA and CDR2 YSYEKL. This CDR3 spans 14 amino acids. Produced via immunoSEQ multiplex PCR; TCRdb's table is partial and in-frame only. This sample yields some 130,000 clones, of which around 85% are seen a single time; 1.5% to 2% belongs to the top ten. The chain recombines TRBV4-1 with TRBJ2-3; D perhaps matches TRBD2 (5 bases). This TCR derives from an adult in good health. Sequenced material: peripheral blood, taken on day 0 of AZD1222 vaccination. The CDR3 DNA reads as TGCGCCAGCAGCCAGACGGGGAGCACAGATACGCAGTATTTT. Translating it yields CASSQTGSTDTQYF.